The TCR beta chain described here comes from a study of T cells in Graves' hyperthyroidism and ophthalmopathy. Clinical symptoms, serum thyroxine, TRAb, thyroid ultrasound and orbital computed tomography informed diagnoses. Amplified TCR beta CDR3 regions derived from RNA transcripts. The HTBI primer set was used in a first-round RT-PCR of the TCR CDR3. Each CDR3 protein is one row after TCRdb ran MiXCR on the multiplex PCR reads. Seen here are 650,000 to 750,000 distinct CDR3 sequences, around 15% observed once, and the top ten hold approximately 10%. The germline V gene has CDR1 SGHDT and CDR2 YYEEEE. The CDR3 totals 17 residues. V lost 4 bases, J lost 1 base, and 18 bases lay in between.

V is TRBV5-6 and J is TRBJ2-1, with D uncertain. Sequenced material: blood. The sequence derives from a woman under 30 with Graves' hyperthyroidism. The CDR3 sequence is CASSGSGPKVSYNEQFF. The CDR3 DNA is TGTGCCAGCAGCGGTTCGGGCCCCAAAGTTTCCTACAATGAGCAGTTCTTC. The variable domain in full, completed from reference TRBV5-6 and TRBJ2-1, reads DAGVTQSPTHLIKTRGQQVTLRCSPKSGHDTVSWYQQALGQGPQFIFQYYEEEERQRGNFPDRFSGHQFPNYSSELNVNALLLGDSALYLCASSGSGPKVSYNEQFFGPGTRLTVL.